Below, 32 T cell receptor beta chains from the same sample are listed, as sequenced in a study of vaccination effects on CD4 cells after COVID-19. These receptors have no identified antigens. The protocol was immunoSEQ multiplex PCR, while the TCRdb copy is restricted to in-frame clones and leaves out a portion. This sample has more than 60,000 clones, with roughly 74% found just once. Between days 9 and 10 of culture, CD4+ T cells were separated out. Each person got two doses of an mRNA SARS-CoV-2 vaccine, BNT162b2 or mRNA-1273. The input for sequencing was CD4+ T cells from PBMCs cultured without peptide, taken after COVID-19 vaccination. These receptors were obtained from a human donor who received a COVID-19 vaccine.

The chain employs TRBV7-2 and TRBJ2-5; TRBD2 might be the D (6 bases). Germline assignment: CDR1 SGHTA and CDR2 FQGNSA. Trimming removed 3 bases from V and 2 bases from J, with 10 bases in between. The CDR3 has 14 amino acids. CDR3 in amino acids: CASSFNGGQETQYF. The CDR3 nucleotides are TGTGCCAGCAGCTTCAATGGAGGGCAAGAGACCCAGTACTTC.

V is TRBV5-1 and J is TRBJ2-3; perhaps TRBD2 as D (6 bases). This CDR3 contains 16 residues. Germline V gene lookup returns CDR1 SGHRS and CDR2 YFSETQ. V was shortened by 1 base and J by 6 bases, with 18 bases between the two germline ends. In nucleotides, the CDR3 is TGCGCCAGCAGCTTGACTATGACGGGGGACCCCGATACGCAGTATTTT. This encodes CASSLTMTGDPDTQYF.

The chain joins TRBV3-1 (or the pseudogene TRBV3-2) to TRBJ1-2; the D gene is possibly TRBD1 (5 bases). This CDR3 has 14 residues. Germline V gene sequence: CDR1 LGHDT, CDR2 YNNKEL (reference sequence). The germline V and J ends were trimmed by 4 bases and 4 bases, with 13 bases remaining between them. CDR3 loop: CASSPIGGSYGYTF. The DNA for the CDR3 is TGTGCCAGCAGCCCTATTGGGGGGTCCTATGGCTACACCTTC.

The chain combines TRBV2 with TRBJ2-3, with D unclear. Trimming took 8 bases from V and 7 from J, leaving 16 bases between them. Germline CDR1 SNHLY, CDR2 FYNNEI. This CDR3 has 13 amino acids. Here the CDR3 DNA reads TGTGCCAGCTCCGTCGAGACCCAGAATACGCAGTATTTT. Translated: CASSVETQNTQYF.

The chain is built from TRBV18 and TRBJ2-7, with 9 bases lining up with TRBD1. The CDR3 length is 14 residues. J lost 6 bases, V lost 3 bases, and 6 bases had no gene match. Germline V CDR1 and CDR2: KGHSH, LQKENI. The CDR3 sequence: CASSPGGTGSEQYV. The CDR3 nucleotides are TGTGCCAGCTCACCGGGGGGGACAGGGAGCGAGCAGTACGTC.

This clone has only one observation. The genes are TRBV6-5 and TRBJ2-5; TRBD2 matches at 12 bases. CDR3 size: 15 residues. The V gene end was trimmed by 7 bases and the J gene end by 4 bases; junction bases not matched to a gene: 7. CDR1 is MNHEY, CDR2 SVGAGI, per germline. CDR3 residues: CASTSSGGAAETQYF. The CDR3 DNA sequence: TGTGCCAGCACGTCTAGCGGGGGGGCGGCAGAGACCCAGTACTTC.

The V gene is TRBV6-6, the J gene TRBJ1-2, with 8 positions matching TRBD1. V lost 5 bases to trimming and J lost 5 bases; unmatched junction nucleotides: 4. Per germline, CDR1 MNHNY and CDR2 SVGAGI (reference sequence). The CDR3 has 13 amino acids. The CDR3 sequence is CASSRDRPYGYTF. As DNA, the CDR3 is TGTGCCAGCAGTAGGGACAGGCCATATGGCTACACCTTC.

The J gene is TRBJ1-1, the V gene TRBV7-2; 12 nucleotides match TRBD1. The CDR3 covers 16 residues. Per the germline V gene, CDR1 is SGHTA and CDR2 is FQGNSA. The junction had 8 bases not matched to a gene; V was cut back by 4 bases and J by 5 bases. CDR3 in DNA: TGTGCCAGCAGCTCGGGACAGGGGGCGTACGGGACTGAAGCTTTCTTT. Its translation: CASSSGQGAYGTEAFF.

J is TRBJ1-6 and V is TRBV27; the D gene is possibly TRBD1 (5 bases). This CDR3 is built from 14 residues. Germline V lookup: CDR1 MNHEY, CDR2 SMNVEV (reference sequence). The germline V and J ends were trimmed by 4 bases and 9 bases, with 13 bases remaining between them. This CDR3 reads CASSSAGVASPLHF. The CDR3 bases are TGTGCCAGCAGTTCCGCGGGGGTAGCTTCACCCCTCCACTTT.

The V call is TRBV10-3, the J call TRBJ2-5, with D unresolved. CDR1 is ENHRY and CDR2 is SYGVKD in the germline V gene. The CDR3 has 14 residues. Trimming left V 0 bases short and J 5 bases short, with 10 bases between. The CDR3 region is CAISESNESETQYF. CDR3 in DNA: TGTGCCATCAGTGAGTCGAATGAATCTGAGACCCAGTACTTC.

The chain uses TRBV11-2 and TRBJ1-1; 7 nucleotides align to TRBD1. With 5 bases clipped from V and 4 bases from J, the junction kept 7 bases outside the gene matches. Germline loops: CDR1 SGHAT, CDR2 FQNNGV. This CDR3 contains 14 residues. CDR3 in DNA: TGTGCCAGCAGCCCTCAGGGGGTGTTCACTGAAGCTTTCTTT. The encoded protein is CASSPQGVFTEAFF.

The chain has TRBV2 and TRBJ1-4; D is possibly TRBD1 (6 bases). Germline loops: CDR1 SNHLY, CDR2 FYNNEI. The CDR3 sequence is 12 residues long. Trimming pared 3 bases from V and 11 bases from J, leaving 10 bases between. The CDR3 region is CASSDRDKKLFF. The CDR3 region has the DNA TGTGCCAGCAGTGACCGGGACAAGAAACTGTTTTTT.

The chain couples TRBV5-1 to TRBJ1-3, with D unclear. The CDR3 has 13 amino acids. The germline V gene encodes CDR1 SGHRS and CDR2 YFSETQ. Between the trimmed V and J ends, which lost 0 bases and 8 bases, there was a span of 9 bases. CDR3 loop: CASSLGVRDTIYF. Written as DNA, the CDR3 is TGCGCCAGCAGCTTGGGAGTTCGTGACACCATATATTTT. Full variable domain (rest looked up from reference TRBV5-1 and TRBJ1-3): KAGVTQTPRYLIKTRGQQVTLSCSPISGHRSVSWYQQTPGQGLQFLFEYFSETQRNKGNFPGRFSGRQFSNSRSEMNVSTLELGDSALYLCASSLGVRDTIYFGEGSWLTVV.

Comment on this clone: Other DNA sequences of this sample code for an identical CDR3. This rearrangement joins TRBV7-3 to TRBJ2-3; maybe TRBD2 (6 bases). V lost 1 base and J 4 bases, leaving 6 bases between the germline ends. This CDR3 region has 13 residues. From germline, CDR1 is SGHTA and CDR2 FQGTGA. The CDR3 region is CASSLRGADTQYF. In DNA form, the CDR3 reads TGTGCCAGCAGCTTAAGGGGGGCAGATACGCAGTATTTT.

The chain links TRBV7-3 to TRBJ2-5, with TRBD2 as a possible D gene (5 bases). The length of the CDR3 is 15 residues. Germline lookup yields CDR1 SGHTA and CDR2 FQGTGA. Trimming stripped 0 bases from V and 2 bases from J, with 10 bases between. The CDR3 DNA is TGTGCCAGCAGCTTAACGGGAGAAGGGCAAGAGACCCAGTACTTC. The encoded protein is CASSLTGEGQETQYF.

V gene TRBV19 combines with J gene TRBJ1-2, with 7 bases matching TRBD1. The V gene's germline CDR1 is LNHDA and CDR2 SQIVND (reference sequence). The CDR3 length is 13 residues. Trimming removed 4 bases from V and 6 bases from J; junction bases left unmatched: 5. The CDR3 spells CASSTPGGNGYTF. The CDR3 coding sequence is TGTGCCAGTAGTACCCCAGGGGGAAATGGCTACACCTTC.

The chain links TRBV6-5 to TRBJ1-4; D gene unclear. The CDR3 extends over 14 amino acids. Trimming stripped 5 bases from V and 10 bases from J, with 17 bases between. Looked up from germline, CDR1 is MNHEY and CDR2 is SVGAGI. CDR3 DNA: TGTGCCAGCAGTAACGGCTTTTTTGATAGAAAACTGTTTTTT. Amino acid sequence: CASSNGFFDRKLFF.

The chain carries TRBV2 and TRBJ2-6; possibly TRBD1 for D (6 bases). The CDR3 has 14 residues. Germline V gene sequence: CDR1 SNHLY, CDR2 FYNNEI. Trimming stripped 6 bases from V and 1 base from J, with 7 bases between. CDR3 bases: TGTGCCAGCAGGACAGGTTCTGGGGCCAACGTCCTGACTTTC. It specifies CASRTGSGANVLTF.

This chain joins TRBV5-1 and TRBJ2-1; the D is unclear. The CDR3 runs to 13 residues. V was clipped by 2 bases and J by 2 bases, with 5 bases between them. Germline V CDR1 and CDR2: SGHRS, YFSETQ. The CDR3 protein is CASSLDPYNEQFF. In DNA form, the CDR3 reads TGCGCCAGCAGCTTAGATCCCTACAATGAGCAGTTCTTC.

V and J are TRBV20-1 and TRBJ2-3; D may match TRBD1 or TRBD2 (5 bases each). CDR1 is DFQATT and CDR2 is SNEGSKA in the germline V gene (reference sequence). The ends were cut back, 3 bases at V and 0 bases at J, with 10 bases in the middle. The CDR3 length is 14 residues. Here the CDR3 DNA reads TGCAGTGCTAGTGTGGGGGTGAGCACAGATACGCAGTATTTT. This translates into CSASVGVSTDTQYF.

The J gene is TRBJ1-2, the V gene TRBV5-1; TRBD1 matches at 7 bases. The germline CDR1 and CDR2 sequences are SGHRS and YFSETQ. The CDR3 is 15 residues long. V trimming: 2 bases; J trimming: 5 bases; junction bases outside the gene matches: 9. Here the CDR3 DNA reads TGCGCCAGCAGCTTCTCTCCGGGACAGACTTATGGCTACACCTTC. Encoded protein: CASSFSPGQTYGYTF.

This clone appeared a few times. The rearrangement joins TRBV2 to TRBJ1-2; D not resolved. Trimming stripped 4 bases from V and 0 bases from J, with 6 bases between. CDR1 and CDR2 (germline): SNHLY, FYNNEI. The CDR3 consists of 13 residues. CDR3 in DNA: TGTGCCAGCAGTGTGTTAACTAACTATGGCTACACCTTC. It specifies CASSVLTNYGYTF.

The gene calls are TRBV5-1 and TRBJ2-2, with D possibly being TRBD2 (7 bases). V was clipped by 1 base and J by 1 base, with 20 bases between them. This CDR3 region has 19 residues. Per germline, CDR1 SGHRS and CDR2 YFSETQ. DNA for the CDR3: TGCGCCAGCAGCTTGAATCCAGGGGAGGGGTTCGGGAACACCGGGGAGCTGTTTTTT. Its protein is CASSLNPGEGFGNTGELFF.

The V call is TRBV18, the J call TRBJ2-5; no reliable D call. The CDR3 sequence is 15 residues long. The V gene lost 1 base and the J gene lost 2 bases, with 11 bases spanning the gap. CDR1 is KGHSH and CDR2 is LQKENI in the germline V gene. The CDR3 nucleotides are TGTGCCAGCTCACCACAAATGGGATTACAAGAGACCCAGTACTTC. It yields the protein CASSPQMGLQETQYF.

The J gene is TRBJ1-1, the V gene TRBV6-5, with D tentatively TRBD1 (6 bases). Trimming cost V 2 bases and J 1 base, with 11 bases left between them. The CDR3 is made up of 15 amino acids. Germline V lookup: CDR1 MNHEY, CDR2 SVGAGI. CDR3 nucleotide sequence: TGTGCCAGCAGTTACGAAGGGGGTAAGAACACTGAAGCTTTCTTT. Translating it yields CASSYEGGKNTEAFF.

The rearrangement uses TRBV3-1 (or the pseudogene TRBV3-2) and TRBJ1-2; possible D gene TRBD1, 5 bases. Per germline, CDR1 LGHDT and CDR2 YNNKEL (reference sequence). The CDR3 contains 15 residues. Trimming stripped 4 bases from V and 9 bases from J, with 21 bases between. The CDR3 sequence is CASSPPGAGRVRYTF. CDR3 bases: TGTGCCAGCAGCCCCCCCGGGGCAGGGCGGGTGCGCTACACCTTC.

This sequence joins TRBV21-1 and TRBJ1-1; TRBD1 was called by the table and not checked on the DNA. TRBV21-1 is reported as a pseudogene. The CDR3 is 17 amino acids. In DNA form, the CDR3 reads TGTGCCAGCAGCAAACATTCCAGGAAAGGGGCGAACACTGAAGCTTTCTTT. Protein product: CASSKHSRKGANTEAFF.

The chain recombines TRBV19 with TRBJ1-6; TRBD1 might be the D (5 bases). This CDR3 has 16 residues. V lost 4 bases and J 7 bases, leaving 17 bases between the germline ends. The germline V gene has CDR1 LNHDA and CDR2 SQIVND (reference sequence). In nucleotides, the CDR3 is TGTGCCAGTAGTACCGAAACCGGGACGTCCAATTCACCCCTCCACTTT. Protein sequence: CASSTETGTSNSPLHF.

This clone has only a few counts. The CDR3, as DNA: TGCAGCGTACAGGGTCGAACTGAAGCTTTCTTT. This encodes CSVQGRTEAFF. This rearrangement joins TRBV29-1 to TRBJ1-1, with D possibly TRBD1 on 6 matching bases. Trimming took 6 bases from V and 5 from J, leaving 10 bases between them. The germline gives CDR1 SQVTM, CDR2 ANQGSEA. There are 11 residues in the CDR3.

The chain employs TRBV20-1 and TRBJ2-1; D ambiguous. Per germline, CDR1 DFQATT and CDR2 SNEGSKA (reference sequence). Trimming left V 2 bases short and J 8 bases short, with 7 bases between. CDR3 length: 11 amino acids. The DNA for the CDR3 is TGCAGTGCTAGAAGTCACTATGAGCAGTTCTTC. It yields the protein CSARSHYEQFF.

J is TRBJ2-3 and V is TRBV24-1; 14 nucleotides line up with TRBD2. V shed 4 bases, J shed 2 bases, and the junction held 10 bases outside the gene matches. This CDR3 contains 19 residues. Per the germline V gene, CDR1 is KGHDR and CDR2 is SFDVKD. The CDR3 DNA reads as TGTGCCACCAGTGACCCGGGACTAGCGGGGGACCTCCCCACAGATACGCAGTATTTT. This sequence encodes CATSDPGLAGDLPTDTQYF.

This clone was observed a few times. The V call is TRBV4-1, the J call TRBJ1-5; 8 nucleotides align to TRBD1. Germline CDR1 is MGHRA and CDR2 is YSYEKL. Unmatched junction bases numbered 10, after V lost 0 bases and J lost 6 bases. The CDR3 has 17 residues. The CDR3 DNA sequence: TGCGCCAGCAGCCAAGAAGCGGGTAGCACAGGGGGTCAGCCCCAGCATTTT. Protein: CASSQEAGSTGGQPQHF.